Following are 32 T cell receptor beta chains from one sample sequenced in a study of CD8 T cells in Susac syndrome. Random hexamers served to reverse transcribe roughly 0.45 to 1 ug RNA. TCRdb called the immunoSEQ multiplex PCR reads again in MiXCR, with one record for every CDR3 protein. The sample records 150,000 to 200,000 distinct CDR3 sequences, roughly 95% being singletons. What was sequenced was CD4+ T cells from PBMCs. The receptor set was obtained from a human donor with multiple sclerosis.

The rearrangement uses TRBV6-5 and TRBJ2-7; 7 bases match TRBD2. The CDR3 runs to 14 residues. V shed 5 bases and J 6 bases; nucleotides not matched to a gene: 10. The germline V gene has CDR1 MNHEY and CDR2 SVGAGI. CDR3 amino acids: CASSGTWTSREQYF. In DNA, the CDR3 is TGTGCCAGCAGTGGGACTTGGACTAGTCGCGAGCAGTACTTC.

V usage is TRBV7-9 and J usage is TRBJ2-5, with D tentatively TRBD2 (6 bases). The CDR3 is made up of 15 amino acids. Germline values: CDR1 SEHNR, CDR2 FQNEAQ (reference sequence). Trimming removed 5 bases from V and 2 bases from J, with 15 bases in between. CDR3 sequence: CASSKTLSGQETQYF. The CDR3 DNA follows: TGTGCCAGCAGCAAGACCCTTAGCGGTCAAGAGACCCAGTACTTC.

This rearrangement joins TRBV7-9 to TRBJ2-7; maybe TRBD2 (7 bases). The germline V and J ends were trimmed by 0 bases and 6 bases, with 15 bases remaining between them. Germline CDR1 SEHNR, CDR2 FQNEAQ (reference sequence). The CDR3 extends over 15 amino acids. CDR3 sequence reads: CASSLARGGAAEQYF. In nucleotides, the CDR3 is TGTGCCAGCAGCTTAGCGAGGGGGGGCGCGGCCGAGCAGTACTTC.

The CDR3 reads CASSQVAGQETQYF. CDR3 nucleotides: TGTGCCAGCAGCCAAGTAGCGGGACAAGAGACCCAGTACTTC. The chain uses TRBV3-1 and TRBJ2-5, with 8 bases matching TRBD2. Per germline, CDR1 LGHDT and CDR2 YNNKEL (reference sequence). V dropped 1 base and J dropped 2; count of bases not matched to a gene: 0. The length of the CDR3 is 14 residues.

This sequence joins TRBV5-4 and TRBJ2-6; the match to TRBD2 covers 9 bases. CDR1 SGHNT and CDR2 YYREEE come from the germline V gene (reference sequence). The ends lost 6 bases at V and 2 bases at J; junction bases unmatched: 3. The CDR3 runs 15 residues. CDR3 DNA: TGTGCCAGCACCCGCGGGGGGGCTGGGGCCAACGTCCTGACTTTC. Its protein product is CASTRGGAGANVLTF.

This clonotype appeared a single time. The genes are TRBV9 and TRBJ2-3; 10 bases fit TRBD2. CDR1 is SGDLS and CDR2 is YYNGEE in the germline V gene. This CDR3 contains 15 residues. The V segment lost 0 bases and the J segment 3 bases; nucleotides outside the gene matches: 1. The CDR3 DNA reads TGTGCCAGCAGCGTAGATAGCGGGAGGACAGATACGCAGTATTTT. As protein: CASSVDSGRTDTQYF.

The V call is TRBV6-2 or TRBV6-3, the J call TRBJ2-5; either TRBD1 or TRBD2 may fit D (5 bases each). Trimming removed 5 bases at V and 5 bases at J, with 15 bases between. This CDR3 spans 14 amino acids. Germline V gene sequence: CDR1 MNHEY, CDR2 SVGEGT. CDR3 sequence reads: CASSQGRRQETQYF. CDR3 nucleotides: TGTGCCAGCAGTCAGGGACGACGCCAGGAGACCCAGTACTTC.

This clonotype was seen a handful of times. CDR3 sequence (DNA): TGTGCCAGCAGTCTTCCAGCTAGTGGAAACACCATATATTTT. Translated: CASSLPASGNTIYF. The chain recombines TRBV28 with TRBJ1-3; D is ambiguous. The CDR3 totals 14 residues. V lost 5 bases to trimming and J lost 3 bases, with 11 bases between them. Germline V CDR1 and CDR2: MDHEN, SYDVKM. The entire variable domain, with the rest obtained from reference TRBV28 and TRBJ1-3, is as follows: DVKVTQSSRYLVKRTGEKVFLECVQDMDHENMFWYRQDPGLGLRLIYFSYDVKMKEKGDIPEGYSVSREKKERFSLILESASTNQTSMYLCASSLPASGNTIYFGEGSWLTVV.

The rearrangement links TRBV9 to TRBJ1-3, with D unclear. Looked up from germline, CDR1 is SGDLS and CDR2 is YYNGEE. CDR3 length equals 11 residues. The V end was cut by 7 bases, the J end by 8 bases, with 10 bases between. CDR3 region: CASSERDTIYF. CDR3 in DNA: TGTGCCAGCTCCGAGAGGGACACCATATATTTT.

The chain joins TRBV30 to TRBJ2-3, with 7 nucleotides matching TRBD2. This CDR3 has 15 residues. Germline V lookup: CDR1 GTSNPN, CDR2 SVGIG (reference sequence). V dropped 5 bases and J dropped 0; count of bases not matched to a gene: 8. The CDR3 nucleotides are TGTGCCTGGGGGGAGGGACTGGGAAGCACAGATACGCAGTATTTT. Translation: CAWGEGLGSTDTQYF. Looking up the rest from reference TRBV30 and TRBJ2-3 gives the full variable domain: SQTIHQWPATLVQPVGSPLSLECTVEGTSNPNLYWYRQAAGRGLQLLFYSVGIGQISSEVPQNLSASRPQDRQFILSSKKLLLSDSGFYLCAWGEGLGSTDTQYFGPGTRLTVL.

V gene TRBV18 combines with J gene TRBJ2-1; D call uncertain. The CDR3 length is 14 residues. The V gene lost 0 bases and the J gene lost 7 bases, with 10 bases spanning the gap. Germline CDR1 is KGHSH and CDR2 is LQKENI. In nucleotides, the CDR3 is TGTGCCAGCTCACCACCTCCCGCCAGGAATGAGCAGTTCTTC. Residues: CASSPPPARNEQFF. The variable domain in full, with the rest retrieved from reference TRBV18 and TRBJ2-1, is NAGVMQNPRHLVRRRGQEARLRCSPMKGHSHVYWYRQLPEEGLKFMVYLQKENIIDESGMPKERFSAEFPKEGPSILRIQQVVRGDSAAYFCASSPPPARNEQFFGPGTRLTVL.

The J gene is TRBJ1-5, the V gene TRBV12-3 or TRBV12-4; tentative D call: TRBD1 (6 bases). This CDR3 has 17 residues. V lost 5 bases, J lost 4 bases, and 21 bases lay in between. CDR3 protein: CASSQGIGRQRNQPQHF. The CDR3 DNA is TGTGCCAGCAGTCAGGGGATCGGCAGGCAGAGAAATCAGCCCCAGCATTTT.

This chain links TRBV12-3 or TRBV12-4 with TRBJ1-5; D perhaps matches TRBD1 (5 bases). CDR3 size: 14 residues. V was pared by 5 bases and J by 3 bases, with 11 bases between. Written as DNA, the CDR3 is TGTGCCAGCAGTGCACAACAGGACAATCAGCCCCAGCATTTT. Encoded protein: CASSAQQDNQPQHF.

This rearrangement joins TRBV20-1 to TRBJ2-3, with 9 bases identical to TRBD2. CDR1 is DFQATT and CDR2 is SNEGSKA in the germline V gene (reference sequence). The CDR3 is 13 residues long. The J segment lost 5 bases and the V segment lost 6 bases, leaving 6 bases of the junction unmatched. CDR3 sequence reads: CSAPGLAGDTQYF. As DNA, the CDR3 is TGCAGTGCGCCGGGACTAGCTGGAGATACGCAGTATTTT.

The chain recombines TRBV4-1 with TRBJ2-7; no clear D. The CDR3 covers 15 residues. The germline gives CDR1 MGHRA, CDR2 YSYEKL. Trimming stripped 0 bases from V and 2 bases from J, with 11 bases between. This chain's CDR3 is CASSQEEVVAYEQYF. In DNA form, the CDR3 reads TGCGCCAGCAGCCAAGAAGAGGTCGTGGCCTACGAGCAGTACTTC.

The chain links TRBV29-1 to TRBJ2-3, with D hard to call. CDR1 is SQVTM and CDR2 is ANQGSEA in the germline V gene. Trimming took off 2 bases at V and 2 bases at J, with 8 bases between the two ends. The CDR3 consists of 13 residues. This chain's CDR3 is CSVEPLSTDTQYF. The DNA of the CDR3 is TGCAGCGTTGAACCCCTTTCCACAGATACGCAGTATTTT.

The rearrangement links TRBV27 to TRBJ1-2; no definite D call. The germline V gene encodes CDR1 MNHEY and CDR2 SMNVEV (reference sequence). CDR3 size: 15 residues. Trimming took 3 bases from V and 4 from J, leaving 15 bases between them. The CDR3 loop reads CASSFETAAPYGYTF. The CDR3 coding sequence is TGTGCCAGCAGTTTCGAGACCGCCGCGCCCTATGGCTACACCTTC.

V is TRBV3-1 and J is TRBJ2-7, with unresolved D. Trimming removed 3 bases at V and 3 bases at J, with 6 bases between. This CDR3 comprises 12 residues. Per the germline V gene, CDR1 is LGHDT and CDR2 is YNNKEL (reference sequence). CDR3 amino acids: CASSQTSYEQYF. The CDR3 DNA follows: TGTGCCAGCAGCCAGACAAGCTACGAGCAGTACTTC.

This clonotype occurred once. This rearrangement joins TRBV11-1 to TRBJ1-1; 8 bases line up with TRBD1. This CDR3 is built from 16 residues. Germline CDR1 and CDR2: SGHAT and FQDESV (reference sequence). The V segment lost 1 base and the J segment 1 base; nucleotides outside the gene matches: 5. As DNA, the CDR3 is TGTGCCAGCAGCTTAGAGACAGGACAGGGGAACACTGAAGCTTTCTTT. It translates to CASSLETGQGNTEAFF.

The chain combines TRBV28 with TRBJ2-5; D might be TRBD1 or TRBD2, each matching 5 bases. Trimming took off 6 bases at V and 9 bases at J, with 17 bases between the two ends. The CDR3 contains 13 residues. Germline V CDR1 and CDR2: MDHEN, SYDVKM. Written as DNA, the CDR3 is TGTGCCAGCAGGCCAGCGGCTAGCAGGGCCCAGTACTTC. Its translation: CASRPAASRAQYF.

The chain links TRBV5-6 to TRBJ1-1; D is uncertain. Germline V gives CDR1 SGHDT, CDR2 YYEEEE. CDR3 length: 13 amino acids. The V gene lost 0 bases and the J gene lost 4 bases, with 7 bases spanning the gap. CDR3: CASSLDVGTEAFF. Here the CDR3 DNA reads TGTGCCAGCAGCTTGGATGTGGGCACTGAAGCTTTCTTT.

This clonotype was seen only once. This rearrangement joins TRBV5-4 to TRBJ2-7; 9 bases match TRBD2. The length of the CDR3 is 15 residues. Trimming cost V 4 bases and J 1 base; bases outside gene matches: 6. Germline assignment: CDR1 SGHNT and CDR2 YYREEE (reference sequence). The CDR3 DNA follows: TGTGCCAGCAGCCGAACTAGCGGGCTTTCCTACGAGCAGTACTTC. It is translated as CASSRTSGLSYEQYF.

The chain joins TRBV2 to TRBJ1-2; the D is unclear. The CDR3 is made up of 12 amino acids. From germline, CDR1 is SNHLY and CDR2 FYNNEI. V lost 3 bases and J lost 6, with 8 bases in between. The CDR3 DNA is TGTGCCAGCAGTGAGGAGAGGGATGGCTACACCTTC. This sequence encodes CASSEERDGYTF.

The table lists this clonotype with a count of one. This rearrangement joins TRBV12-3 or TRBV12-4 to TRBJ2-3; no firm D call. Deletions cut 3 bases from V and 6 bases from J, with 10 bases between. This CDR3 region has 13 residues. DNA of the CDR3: TGTGCCAGCAGTTTCCGAACTTGGGATACGCAGTATTTT. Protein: CASSFRTWDTQYF.

In nucleotides, the CDR3 is TGTGCCAGCAGCCGGGGGACTAGCCAAAACGAGCAGTACTTC. Residues: CASSRGTSQNEQYF. The chain uses TRBV3-1 and TRBJ2-7; 9 nucleotides align to TRBD2. CDR3 length equals 14 residues. Per the germline V gene, CDR1 is LGHDT and CDR2 is YNNKEL (reference sequence). The ends lost 4 bases at V and 5 bases at J; junction bases unmatched: 6.

The CDR3 DNA sequence: TGTGCCAGCAGCTCCGGACAGGGATACACCGGGGAGCTGTTTTTT. Residues: CASSSGQGYTGELFF. The chain joins TRBV7-9 to TRBJ2-2, with 8 bases matching TRBD1. Germline V lookup: CDR1 SEHNR, CDR2 FQNEAQ (reference sequence). The CDR3 is 15 residues long. V shed 4 bases and J 3 bases; nucleotides not matched to a gene: 4.

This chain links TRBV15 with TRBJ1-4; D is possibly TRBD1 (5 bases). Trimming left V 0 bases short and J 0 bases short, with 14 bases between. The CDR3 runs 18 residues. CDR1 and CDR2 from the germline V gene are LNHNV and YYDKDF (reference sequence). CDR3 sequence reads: CATSRDGTPFATNEKLFF. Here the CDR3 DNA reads TGTGCCACCAGCAGAGACGGGACGCCTTTTGCAACTAATGAAAAACTGTTTTTT.

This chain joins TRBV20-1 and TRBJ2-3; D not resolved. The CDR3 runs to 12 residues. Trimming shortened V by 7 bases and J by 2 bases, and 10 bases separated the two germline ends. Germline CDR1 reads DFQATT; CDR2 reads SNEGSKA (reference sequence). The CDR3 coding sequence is TGCAGTGGGGCTTCTTACACAGATACGCAGTATTTT. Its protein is CSGASYTDTQYF.

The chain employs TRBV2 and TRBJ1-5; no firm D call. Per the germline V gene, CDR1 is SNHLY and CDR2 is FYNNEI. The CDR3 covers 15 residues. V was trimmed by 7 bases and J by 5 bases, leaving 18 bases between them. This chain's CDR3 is CASTSLGEGHQPQHF. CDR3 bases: TGTGCCAGCACCTCCCTCGGGGAGGGCCATCAGCCCCAGCATTTT.

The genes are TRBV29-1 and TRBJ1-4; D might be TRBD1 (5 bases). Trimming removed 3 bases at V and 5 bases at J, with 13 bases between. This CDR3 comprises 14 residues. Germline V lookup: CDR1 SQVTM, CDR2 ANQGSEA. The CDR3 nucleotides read TGCAGCGTTGATTCGGGGGAGTTGAATGAAAAACTGTTTTTT. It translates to CSVDSGELNEKLFF.

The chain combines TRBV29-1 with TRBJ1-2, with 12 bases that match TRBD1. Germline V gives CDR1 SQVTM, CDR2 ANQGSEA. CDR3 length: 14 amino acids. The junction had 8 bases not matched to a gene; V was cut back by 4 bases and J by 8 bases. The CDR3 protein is CSVGGGQGAEGYTF. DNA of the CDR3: TGCAGCGTTGGTGGGGGACAGGGGGCGGAAGGCTACACCTTC.

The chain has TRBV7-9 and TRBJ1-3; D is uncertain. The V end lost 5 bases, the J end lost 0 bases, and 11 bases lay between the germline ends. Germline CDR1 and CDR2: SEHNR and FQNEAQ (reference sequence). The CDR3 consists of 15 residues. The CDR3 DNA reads TGTGCCAGCAGCCTTAAGACACTCTCTGGAAACACCATATATTTT. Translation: CASSLKTLSGNTIYF.